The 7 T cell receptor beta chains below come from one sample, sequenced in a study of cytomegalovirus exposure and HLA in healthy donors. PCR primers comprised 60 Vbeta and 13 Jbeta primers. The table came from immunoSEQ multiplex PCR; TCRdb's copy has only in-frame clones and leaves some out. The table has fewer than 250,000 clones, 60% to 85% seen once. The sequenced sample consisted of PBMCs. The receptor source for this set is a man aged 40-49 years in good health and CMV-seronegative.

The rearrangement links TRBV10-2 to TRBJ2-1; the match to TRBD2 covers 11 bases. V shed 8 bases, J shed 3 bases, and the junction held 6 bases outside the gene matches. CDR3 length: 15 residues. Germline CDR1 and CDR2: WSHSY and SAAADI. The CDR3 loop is CASAKGLAVYNEQFF. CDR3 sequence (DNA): TGCGCCAGCGCCAAGGGACTAGCGGTCTACAATGAGCAGTTCTTC.

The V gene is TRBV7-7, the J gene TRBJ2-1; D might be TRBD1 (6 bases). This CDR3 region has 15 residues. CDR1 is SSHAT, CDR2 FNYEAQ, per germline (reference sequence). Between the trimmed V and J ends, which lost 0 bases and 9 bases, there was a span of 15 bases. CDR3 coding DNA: TGTGCCAGCAGCTTAGCCCCGACAGGATTCGGTGAGCAGTTCTTC. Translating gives CASSLAPTGFGEQFF.

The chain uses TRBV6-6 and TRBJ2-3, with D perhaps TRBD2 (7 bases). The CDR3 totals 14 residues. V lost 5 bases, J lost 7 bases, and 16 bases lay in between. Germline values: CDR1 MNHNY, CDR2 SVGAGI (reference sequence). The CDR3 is CASSRGAPPNTQYF. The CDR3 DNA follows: TGTGCCAGCAGTCGGGGGGCCCCCCCAAATACGCAGTATTTT.

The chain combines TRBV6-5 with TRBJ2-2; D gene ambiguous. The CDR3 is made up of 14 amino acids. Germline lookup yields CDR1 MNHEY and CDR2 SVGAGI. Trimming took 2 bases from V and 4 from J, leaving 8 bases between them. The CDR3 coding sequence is TGTGCCAGCAGTTACAGCGACCCCACCGGGGAGCTGTTTTTT. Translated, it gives CASSYSDPTGELFF.

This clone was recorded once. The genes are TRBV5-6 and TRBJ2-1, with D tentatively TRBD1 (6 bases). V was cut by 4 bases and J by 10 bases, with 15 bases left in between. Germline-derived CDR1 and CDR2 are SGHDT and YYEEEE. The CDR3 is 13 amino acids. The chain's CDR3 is CASSPNTGSEQFF. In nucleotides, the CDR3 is TGTGCCAGCAGCCCTAACACAGGGAGCGAGCAGTTCTTC.

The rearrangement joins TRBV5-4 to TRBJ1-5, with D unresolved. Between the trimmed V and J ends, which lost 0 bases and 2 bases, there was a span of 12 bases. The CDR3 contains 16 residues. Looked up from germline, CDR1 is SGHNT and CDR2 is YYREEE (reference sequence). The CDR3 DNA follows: TGTGCCAGCAGCTTGGGGGCGCCTTCGGGCAATCAGCCCCAGCATTTT. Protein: CASSLGAPSGNQPQHF.

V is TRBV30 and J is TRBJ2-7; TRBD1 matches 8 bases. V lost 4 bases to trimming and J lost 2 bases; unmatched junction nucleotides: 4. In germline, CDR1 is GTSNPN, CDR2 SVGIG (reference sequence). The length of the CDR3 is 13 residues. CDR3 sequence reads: CAWTGGPTYEQYF. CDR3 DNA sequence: TGTGCCTGGACAGGGGGCCCGACCTACGAGCAGTACTTC.